This T cell receptor beta chain was documented in a study of blood T cell repertoires in COVID-19. Produced via immunoSEQ multiplex PCR; TCRdb's table is partial and in-frame only. The table includes 100,000 to 150,000 clones, about 86% detected once. This clone occurred once. The CDR3 consists of 13 residues. Trimming removed 2 bases from V and 1 base from J, with 6 bases in between. Germline V gene lookup returns CDR1 SGHTS and CDR2 YDEGEE. This chain uses TRBV5-8 with TRBJ1-1; D is uncertain. Sequences were obtained from peripheral blood. This clonotype originated in a woman aged 45-60 years with acute or convalescent COVID-19. CDR3 coding DNA: TGTGCCAGCAGCTTCGCGGAGAACACTGAAGCTTTCTTT. Encoded protein: CASSFAENTEAFF.